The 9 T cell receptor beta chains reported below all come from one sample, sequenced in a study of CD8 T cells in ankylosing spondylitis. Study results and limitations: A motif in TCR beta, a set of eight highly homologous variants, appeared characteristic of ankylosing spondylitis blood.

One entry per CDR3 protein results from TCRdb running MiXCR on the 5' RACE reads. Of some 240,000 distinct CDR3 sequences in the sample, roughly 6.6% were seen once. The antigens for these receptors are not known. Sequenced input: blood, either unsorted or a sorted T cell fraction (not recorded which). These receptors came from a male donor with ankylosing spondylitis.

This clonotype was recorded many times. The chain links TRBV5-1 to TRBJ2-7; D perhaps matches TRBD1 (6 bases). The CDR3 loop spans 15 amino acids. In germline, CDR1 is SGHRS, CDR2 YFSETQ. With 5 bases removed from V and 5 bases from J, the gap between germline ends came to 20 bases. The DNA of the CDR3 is TGCGCCAGCAGTCCAACAGGGAGCCGGCGGGACGAGCAGTACTTC. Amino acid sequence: CASSPTGSRRDEQYF.

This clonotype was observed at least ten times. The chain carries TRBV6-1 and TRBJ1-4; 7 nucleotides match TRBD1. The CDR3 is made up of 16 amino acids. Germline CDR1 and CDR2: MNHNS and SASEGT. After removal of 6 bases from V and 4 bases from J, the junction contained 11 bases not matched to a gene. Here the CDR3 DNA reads TGTGCCAGCAGCCCAGCCCCGGGACAGCTTAATGAAAAACTGTTTTTT. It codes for CASSPAPGQLNEKLFF.

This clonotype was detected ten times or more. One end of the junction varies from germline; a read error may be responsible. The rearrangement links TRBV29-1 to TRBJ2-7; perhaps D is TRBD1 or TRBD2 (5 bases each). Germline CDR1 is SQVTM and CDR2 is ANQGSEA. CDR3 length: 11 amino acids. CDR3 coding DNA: TGCAGCGTTTCCACTCTAGGGACGGCTCTCTTC. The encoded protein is CSVSTLGTALF.

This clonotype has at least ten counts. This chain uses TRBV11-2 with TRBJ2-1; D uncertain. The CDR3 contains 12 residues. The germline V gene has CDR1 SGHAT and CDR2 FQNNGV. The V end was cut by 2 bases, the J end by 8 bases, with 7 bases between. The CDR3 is CASSLSFDEQFF. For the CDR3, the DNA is TGTGCCAGCAGCTTATCGTTCGATGAGCAGTTCTTC.

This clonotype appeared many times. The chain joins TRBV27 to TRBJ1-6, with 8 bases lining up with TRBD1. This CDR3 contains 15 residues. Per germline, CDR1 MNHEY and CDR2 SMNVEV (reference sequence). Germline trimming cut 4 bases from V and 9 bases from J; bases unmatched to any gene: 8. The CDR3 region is CASSYRTGWGSPLHF. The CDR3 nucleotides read TGTGCCAGCAGTTATCGGACAGGGTGGGGTTCACCCCTCCACTTT.

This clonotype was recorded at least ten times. In DNA, the CDR3 is TGTGCCAGCGGGGGGAGTTCACCCCTCCACTTT. Its translation is CASGGSSPLHF. The chain has TRBV9 and TRBJ1-6; a weak D match, TRBD1 (5 bases). The length of the CDR3 is 11 residues. Germline V gene data show CDR1 as SGDLS and CDR2 as YYNGEE. Trimming pared 7 bases from V and 9 bases from J, leaving 8 bases between.

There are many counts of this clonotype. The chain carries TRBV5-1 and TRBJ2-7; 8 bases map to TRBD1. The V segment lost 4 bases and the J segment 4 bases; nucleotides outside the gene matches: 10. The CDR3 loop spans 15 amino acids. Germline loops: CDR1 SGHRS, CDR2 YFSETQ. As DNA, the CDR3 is TGCGCCAGCAGCGAACCGGGACAGGACTCTTACGAGCAGTACTTC. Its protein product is CASSEPGQDSYEQYF.

The CDR3 loop is CSALGRGGNIQYF. The CDR3 coding sequence is TGCAGTGCATTGGGCCGGGGGGGAAACATTCAGTACTTC. The rearrangement links TRBV20-1 to TRBJ2-4; 8 bases map to TRBD2. V lost 6 bases and J lost 6; bases outside the gene matches: 7. CDR3 size: 13 residues. Per the germline V gene, CDR1 is DFQATT and CDR2 is SNEGSKA (reference sequence).

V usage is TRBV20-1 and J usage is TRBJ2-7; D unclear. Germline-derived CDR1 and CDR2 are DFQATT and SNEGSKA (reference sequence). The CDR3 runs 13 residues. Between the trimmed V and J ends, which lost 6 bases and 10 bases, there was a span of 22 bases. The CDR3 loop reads CSARRGAPPDQYF. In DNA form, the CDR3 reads TGCAGTGCCCGGAGAGGCGCACCTCCCGACCAGTACTTC.